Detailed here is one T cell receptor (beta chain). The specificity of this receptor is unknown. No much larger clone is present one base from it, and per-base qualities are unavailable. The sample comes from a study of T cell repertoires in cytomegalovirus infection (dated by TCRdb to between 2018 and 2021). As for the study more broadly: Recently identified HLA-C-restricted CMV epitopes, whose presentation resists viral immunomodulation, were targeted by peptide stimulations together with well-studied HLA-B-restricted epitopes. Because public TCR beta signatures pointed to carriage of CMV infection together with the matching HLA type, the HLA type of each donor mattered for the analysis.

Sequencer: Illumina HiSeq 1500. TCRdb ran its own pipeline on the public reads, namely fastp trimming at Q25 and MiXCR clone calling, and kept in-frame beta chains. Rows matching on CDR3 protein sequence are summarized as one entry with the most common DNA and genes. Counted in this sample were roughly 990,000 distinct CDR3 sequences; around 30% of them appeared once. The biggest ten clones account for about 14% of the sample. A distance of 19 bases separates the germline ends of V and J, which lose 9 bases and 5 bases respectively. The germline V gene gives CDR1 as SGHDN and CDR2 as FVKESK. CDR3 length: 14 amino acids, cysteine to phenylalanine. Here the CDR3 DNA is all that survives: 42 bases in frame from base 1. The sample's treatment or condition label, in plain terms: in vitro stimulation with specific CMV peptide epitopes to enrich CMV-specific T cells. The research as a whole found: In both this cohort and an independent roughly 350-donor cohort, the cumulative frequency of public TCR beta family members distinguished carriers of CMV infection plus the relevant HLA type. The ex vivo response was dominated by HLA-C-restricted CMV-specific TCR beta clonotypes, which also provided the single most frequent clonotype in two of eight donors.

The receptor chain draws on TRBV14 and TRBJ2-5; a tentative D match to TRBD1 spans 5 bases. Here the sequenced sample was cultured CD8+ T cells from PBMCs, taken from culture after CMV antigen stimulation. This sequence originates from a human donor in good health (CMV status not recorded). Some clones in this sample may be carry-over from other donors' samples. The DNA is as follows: TGTGCCAGTGCGGCCTACAGGATGGGGGAGACCCAGTACTTC. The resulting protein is CASAAYRMGETQYF.